A selection of T cell receptor beta chains follows, all from one sample in a study of T cell responses to AZD1222 COVID-19 vaccine. The repertoire was sequenced with immunoSEQ multiplex PCR; TCRdb's copy has only in-frame clones and lacks some. The sample consists of 100,000 to 120,000 clones, about nine tenths of them appearing once. The sequencing used peripheral blood, collected 28 days after the second AZD1222 dose. These receptor sequences come from an adult who received the AZD1222 COVID-19 vaccine. CDR3s include the opening cysteine and the closing phenylalanine or tryptophan. Each record gives: clone size, V gene, D gene, J gene, CDR3 protein, CDR3 DNA. The D gene is left open where the match is weak. Size tells how often a clone was seen (once, few, many) or the class of an expanded clone, and some rows leave it out.

size: few; V: TRBV6-5; D: -; J: TRBJ2-2; CDR3: CASSYSDGNTGELFF; DNA: TGTGCCAGCAGTTACTCTGACGGGAACACCGGGGAGCTGTTTTTT
size: -; V: TRBV5-1; D: -; J: TRBJ2-3; CDR3: CASSLTVLGGGTDTQYF; DNA: TGCGCCAGCAGCTTAACCGTTCTTGGTGGCGGCACAGATACGCAGTATTTT
size: -; V: TRBV5-4; D: TRBD1; J: TRBJ2-7; CDR3: CASRADRASYEQYF; DNA: TGTGCCAGCAGGGCAGACAGGGCCTCCTACGAGCAGTACTTC
size: -; V: TRBV7-2; D: -; J: TRBJ2-1; CDR3: CASTRGHEQFF; DNA: TGTGCCAGCACGCGGGGGCATGAGCAGTTCTTC
size: -; V: TRBV4-1; D: -; J: TRBJ1-2; CDR3: CASSHLDRLYNYGYTF; DNA: TGCGCCAGCAGCCACCTGGACAGACTCTATAACTATGGCTACACCTTC
size: -; V: TRBV27; D: -; J: TRBJ2-5; CDR3: CASSSPSLASETQYF; DNA: TGTGCCAGCAGTTCACCTAGCCTAGCCAGTGAGACCCAGTACTTC
size: -; V: TRBV7-2; D: -; J: TRBJ2-2; CDR3: CASRLNPGNIAGELFF; DNA: TGTGCCAGCAGACTCAATCCGGGGAACATCGCCGGGGAGCTGTTTTTT
size: -; V: TRBV4-2; D: -; J: TRBJ1-1; CDR3: CASSLPTSWNTEAFF; DNA: TGTGCCAGCAGCCTACCGACCAGCTGGAACACTGAAGCTTTCTTT
size: -; V: TRBV4-2; D: -; J: TRBJ2-5; CDR3: CASSQGGRETQYF; DNA: TGTGCCAGCAGCCAAGGAGGGAGGGAGACCCAGTACTTC
size: once; V: TRBV29-1; D: TRBD1; J: TRBJ2-5; CDR3: CSVGDTGGAGTQYF; DNA: TGCAGCGTTGGCGATACAGGGGGCGCGGGGACCCAGTACTTC
size: -; V: TRBV11-2; D: -; J: TRBJ1-2; CDR3: CASSLGSGYTF; DNA: TGTGCCAGCAGCTTGGGCAGTGGCTACACCTTC
size: -; V: TRBV5-1; D: -; J: TRBJ1-1; CDR3: CASRRVPGTLNTEAFF; DNA: TGCGCCAGCAGACGAGTCCCCGGGACGCTGAACACTGAAGCTTTCTTT
size: -; V: TRBV14; D: TRBD1; J: TRBJ2-7; CDR3: CASSLLQGAYEQYF; DNA: TGTGCCAGCAGCCTTCTACAGGGGGCCTACGAGCAGTACTTC
size: -; V: TRBV7-8; D: -; J: TRBJ2-2; CDR3: CASSPGRASTGELFF; DNA: TGTGCCAGCAGCCCAGGACGAGCCTCCACCGGGGAGCTGTTTTTT
size: -; V: TRBV5-4; D: -; J: TRBJ1-6; CDR3: CASSPDVDSPLHF; DNA: TGTGCCAGCAGCCCCGATGTCGATTCACCCCTCCACTTT
size: -; V: TRBV24-1; D: -; J: TRBJ2-3; CDR3: CATSDGTTTDTQYF; DNA: TGTGCCACCAGTGATGGTACTACCACAGATACGCAGTATTTT
size: -; V: TRBV18; D: -; J: TRBJ2-5; CDR3: CASSRSRTETQYF; DNA: TGTGCCAGCTCACGGAGTCGGACGGAGACCCAGTACTTC
size: once; V: TRBV7-2; D: TRBD1; J: TRBJ2-7; CDR3: CASSLPGTGYEQYF; DNA: TGTGCCAGCAGCTTACCAGGGACAGGTTACGAGCAGTACTTC
size: -; V: TRBV19; D: -; J: TRBJ1-2; CDR3: CASSIRAARNYGYTF; DNA: TGTGCCAGTAGTATAAGAGCCGCCAGGAACTATGGCTACACCTTC
size: -; V: TRBV18; D: -; J: TRBJ1-2; CDR3: CASSPQTANYGYTF; DNA: TGTGCCAGCTCACCACAGACAGCAAACTATGGCTACACCTTC
size: -; V: TRBV5-6; D: TRBD1; J: TRBJ2-5; CDR3: CASSRPTGGQETQYF; DNA: TGTGCCAGCAGCCGCCCGACAGGGGGCCAAGAGACCCAGTACTTC
size: -; V: TRBV28; D: -; J: TRBJ2-3; CDR3: CASSLLAGQNTQYF; DNA: TGTGCCAGCAGTTTACTGGCGGGGCAGAATACGCAGTATTTT
size: -; V: TRBV7-3; D: -; J: TRBJ2-5; CDR3: CASSPQPGETQYF; DNA: TGTGCCAGCAGCCCCCAACCGGGGGAGACCCAGTACTTC
size: -; V: TRBV7-6; D: -; J: TRBJ1-6; CDR3: CASSPSRSPLHF; DNA: TGTGCCAGCAGCCCTTCCAGGTCACCCCTCCACTTT
size: -; V: TRBV10-3; D: -; J: TRBJ2-1; CDR3: CAISAGQGTITSYNEQFF; DNA: TGTGCCATCAGTGCCGGACAAGGGACAATCACATCCTACAATGAGCAGTTCTTC
size: few; V: TRBV5-1; D: -; J: TRBJ2-2; CDR3: CASSWRPTQGSGELFF; DNA: TGCGCCAGCAGCTGGAGGCCAACTCAGGGGTCCGGGGAGCTGTTTTTT
size: -; V: TRBV29-1; D: TRBD1; J: TRBJ1-5; CDR3: CSVVPGQGDTPQHF; DNA: TGCAGCGTTGTCCCGGGACAGGGAGATACGCCCCAGCATTTT
size: -; V: TRBV28; D: TRBD2; J: TRBJ2-1; CDR3: CASSSGGASYNEQFF; DNA: TGTGCCAGCAGCTCCGGGGGGGCCTCCTACAATGAGCAGTTCTTC
size: -; V: TRBV4-2; D: -; J: TRBJ1-4; CDR3: CASSQVRATTNEKLFF; DNA: TGTGCCAGCAGCCAAGTCAGGGCCACAACTAATGAAAAACTGTTTTTT
size: -; V: TRBV19; D: TRBD1; J: TRBJ1-5; CDR3: CASSGDSPWPQHF; DNA: TGTGCCAGTAGTGGGGACAGCCCATGGCCCCAGCATTTT
size: -; V: TRBV9; D: TRBD1; J: TRBJ2-7; CDR3: CASSARRQGTPYEQYF; DNA: TGTGCCAGCAGCGCCCGAAGACAGGGCACACCCTACGAGCAGTACTTC
size: medium-sized; V: TRBV9; D: -; J: TRBJ1-3; CDR3: CASSVAGTGNTIYF; DNA: TGTGCCAGCAGCGTAGCGGGGACTGGAAACACCATATATTTT
size: -; V: TRBV5-1; D: -; J: TRBJ2-7; CDR3: CASSVSGEYEQYF; DNA: TGCGCCAGCTCCGTGTCTGGAGAGTACGAGCAGTACTTC
size: once; V: TRBV5-1; D: -; J: TRBJ1-3; CDR3: CASSLAQVSSGNTIYF; DNA: TGCGCCAGCAGCTTGGCCCAGGTCTCATCTGGAAACACCATATATTTT
size: -; V: TRBV27; D: TRBD1; J: TRBJ2-7; CDR3: CASSSYNTGQFPYEQYF; DNA: TGTGCCAGCAGTTCCTATAACACGGGACAGTTTCCCTACGAGCAGTACTTC
size: -; V: TRBV7-9; D: TRBD1; J: TRBJ2-7; CDR3: CASSLGRQGGYEQYF; DNA: TGTGCCAGCAGCTTAGGGCGACAGGGTGGCTACGAGCAGTACTTC
size: few; V: TRBV19; D: -; J: TRBJ1-1; CDR3: CASSTTTNTEAFF; DNA: TGTGCCAGTAGTACGACAACTAACACTGAAGCTTTCTTT
size: -; V: TRBV2; D: -; J: TRBJ2-7; CDR3: CASSDMYEQYF; DNA: TGTGCCAGCAGTGACATGTACGAGCAGTACTTC
size: -; V: TRBV5-1; D: -; J: TRBJ1-1; CDR3: CASSLEGGRTEAFF; DNA: TGCGCCAGCAGCTTGGAAGGGGGGAGGACTGAAGCTTTCTTT
size: once; V: TRBV30; D: TRBD1; J: TRBJ1-2; CDR3: CAWTLGQGGYTF; DNA: TGTGCCTGGACCCTCGGACAGGGTGGCTACACCTTC
size: -; V: TRBV5-1; D: -; J: TRBJ2-7; CDR3: CASSFQGSYEQYF; DNA: TGCGCCAGCAGCTTTCAGGGGTCGTATGAGCAGTACTTC
size: -; V: TRBV7-6; D: TRBD2; J: TRBJ2-3; CDR3: CASSLAASGSQYF; DNA: TGTGCCAGCAGCTTAGCGGCTAGCGGGTCGCAGTATTTT
size: once; V: TRBV4-1; D: -; J: TRBJ1-4; CDR3: CASSPHSSSNEKLFF; DNA: TGCGCCAGCAGCCCCCACAGTAGCTCTAATGAAAAACTGTTTTTT
size: -; V: TRBV5-1; D: TRBD2; J: TRBJ2-3; CDR3: CASTESGGASTDTQYF; DNA: TGCGCCAGCACCGAAAGCGGGGGTGCTAGCACAGATACGCAGTATTTT